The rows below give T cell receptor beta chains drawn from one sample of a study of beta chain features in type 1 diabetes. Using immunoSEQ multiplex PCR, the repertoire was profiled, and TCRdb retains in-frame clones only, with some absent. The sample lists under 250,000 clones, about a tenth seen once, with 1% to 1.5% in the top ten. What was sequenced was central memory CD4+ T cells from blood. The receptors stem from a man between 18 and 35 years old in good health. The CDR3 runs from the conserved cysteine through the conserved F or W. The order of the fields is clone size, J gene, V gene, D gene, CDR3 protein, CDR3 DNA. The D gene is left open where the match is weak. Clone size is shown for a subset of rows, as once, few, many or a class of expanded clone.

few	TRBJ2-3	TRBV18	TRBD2	CASSPPVGSGRGGLATDTQYF	TGTGCCAGCTCACCACCGGTCGGTAGCGGGAGAGGGGGACTTGCCACAGATACGCAGTATTTT
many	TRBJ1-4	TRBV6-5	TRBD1	CASSPGTATNEKLFF	TGTGCCAGCAGTCCCGGGACAGCAACTAATGAAAAACTGTTTTTT
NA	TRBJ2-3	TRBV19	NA	CASSIDRSTDTQYF	TGTGCCAGTAGTATAGATCGGAGCACAGATACGCAGTATTTT
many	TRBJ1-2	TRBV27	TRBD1	CASSSRQGNGYTF	TGTGCCAGCAGTTCGAGACAGGGGAATGGCTACACCTTC
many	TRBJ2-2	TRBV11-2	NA	CASSYRVDTGELFF	TGTGCCAGCAGTTACAGGGTAGATACCGGGGAGCTGTTTTTT
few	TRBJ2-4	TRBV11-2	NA	CASSLDIGGMVDIQYF	TGTGCCAGCAGCTTAGATATCGGGGGCATGGTCGACATTCAGTACTTC
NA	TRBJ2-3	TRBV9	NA	CASSVGGTDTQYF	TGTGCCAGCAGCGTAGGGGGCACAGATACGCAGTATTTT
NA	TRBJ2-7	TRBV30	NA	CACSLGLTYEQYF	TGTGCCTGTTCTTTGGGCCTAACCTACGAGCAGTACTTC
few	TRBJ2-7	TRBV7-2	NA	CASSVVGIIMGEQYF	TGTGCCAGCAGCGTCGTCGGAATCATCATGGGAGAGCAGTACTTC
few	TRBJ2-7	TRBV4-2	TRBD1	CASSQKQGKHEQYF	TGTGCCAGCAGCCAAAAACAGGGGAAGCACGAGCAGTACTTC